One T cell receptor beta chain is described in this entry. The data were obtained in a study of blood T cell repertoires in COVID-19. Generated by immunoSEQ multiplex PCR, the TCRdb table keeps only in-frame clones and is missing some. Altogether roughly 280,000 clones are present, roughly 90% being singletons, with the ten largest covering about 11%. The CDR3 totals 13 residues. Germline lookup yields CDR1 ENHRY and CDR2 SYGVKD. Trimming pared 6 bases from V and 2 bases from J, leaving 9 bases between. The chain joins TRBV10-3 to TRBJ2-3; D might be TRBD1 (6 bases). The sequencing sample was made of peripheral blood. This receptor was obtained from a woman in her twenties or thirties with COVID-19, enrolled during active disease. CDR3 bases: TGTGCCATCAGGGACAGCCTCACAGATACGCAGTATTTT. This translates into CAIRDSLTDTQYF.